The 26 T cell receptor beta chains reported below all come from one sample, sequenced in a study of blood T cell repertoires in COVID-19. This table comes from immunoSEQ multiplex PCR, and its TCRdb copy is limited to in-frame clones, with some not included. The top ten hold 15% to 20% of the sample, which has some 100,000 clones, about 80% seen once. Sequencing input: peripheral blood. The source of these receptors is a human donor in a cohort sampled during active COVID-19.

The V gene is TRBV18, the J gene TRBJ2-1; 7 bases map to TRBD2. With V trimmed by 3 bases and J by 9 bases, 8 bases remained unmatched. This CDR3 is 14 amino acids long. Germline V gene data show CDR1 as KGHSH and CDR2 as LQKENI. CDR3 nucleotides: TGTGCCAGCTCACCCGGGGGAGGGCCGTTTGAGCAGTTCTTC. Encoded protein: CASSPGGGPFEQFF.

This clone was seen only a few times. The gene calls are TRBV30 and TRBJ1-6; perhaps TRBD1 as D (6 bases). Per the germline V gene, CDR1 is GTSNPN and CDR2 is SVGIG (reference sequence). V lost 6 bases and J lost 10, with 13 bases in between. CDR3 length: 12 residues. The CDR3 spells CACSLQGSPLHF. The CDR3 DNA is TGTGCCTGTAGCTTACAGGGCTCACCCCTCCACTTT.

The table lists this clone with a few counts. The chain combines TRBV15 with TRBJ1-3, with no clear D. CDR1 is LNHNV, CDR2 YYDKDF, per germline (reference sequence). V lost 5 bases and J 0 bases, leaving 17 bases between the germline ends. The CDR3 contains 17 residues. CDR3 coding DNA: TGTGCCACCAGCGGAAGGCTTACGGAGAACTCTGGAAACACCATATATTTT. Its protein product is CATSGRLTENSGNTIYF.

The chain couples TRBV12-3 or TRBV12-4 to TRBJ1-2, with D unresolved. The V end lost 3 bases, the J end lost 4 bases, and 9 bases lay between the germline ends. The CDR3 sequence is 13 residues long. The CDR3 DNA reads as TGTGCCAGCAGTTTCGGTCGGGTCTATGGCTACACCTTC. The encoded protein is CASSFGRVYGYTF.

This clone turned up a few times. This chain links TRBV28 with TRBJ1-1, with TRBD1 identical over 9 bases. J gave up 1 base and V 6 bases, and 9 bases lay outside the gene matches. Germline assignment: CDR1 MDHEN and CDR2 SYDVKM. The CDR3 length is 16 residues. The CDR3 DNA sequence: TGTGCCAGCAGCCCATCTCCGGGACAGGGGAACACTGAAGCTTTCTTT. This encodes CASSPSPGQGNTEAFF.

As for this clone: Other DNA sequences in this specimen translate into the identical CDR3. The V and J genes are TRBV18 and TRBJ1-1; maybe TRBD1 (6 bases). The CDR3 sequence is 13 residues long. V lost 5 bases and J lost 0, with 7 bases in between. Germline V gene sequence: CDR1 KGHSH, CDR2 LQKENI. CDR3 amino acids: CASSGGMNTEAFF. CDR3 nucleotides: TGTGCCAGCTCAGGGGGCATGAACACTGAAGCTTTCTTT.

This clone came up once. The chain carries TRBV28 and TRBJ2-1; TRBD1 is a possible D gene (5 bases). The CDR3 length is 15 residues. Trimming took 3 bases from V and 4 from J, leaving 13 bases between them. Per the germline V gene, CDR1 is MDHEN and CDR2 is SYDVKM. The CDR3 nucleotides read TGTGCCAGCAGTTTTCAGGGCGTTCCTTACAATGAGCAGTTCTTC. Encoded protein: CASSFQGVPYNEQFF.

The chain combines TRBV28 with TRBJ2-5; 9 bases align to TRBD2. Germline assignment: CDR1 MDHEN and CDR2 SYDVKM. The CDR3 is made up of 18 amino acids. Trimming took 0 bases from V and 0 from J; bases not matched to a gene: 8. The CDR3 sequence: CASSLWTSGIRYQETQYF. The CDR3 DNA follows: TGTGCCAGCAGTTTATGGACTAGCGGTATTAGGTACCAAGAGACCCAGTACTTC.

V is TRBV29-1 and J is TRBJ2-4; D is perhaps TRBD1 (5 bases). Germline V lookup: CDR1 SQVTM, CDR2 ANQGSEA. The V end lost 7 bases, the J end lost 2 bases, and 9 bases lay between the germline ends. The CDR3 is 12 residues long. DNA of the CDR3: TGCAGCGGTGGGGCGTCCAAAAACATTCAGTACTTC. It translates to CSGGASKNIQYF.

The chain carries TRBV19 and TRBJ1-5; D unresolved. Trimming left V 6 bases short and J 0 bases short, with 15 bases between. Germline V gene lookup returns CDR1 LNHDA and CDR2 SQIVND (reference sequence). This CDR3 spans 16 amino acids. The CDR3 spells CASSPIGGNSNQPQHF. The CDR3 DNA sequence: TGTGCCAGTAGCCCCATTGGAGGGAATAGCAATCAGCCCCAGCATTTT. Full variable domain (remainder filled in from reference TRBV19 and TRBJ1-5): DGGITQSPKYLFRKEGQNVTLSCEQNLNHDAMYWYRQDPGQGLRLIYYSQIVNDFQKGDIAEGYSVSREKKESFPLTVTSAQKNPTAFYLCASSPIGGNSNQPQHFGDGTRLSIL.

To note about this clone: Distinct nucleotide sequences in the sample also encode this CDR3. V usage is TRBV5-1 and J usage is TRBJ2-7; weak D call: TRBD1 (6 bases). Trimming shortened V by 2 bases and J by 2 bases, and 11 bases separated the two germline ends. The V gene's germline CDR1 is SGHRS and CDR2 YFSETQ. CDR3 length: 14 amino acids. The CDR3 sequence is CASSLQGFPYEQYF. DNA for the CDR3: TGCGCCAGCAGCTTACAGGGATTTCCCTACGAGCAGTACTTC.

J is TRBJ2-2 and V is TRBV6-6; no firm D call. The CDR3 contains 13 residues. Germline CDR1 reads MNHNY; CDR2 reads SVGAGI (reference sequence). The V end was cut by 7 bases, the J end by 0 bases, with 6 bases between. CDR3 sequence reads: CASNGPNTGELFF. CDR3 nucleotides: TGTGCCAGCAATGGGCCGAACACCGGGGAGCTGTTTTTT.

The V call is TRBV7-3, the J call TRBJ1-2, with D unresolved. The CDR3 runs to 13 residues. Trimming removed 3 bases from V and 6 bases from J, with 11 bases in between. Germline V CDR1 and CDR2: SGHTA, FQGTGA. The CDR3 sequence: CASSLEKGDGYTF. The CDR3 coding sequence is TGTGCCAGCAGCTTGGAAAAGGGAGATGGCTACACCTTC.

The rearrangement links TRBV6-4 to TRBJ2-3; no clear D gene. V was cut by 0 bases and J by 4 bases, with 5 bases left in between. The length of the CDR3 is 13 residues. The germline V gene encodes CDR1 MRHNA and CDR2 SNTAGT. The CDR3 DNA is TGTGCCAGCAGTGACTCGTCCGCAGATACGCAGTATTTT. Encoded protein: CASSDSSADTQYF.

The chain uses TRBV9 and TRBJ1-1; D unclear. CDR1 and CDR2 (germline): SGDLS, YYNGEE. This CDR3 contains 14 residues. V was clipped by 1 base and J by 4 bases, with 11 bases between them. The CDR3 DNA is TGTGCCAGCAGCGTAACGAGCACGAGCACTGAAGCTTTCTTT. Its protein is CASSVTSTSTEAFF.

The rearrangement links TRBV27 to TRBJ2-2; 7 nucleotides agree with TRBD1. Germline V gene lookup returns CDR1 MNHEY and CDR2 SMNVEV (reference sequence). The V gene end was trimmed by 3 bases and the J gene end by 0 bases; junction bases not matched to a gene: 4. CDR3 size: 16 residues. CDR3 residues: CASSFPTGANTGELFF. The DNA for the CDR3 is TGTGCCAGCAGTTTTCCCACAGGGGCGAACACCGGGGAGCTGTTTTTT.

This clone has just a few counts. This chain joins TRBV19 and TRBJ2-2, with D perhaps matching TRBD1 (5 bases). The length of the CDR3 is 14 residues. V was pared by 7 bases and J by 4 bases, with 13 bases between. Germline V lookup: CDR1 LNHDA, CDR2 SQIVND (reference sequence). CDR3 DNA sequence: TGTGCCAGTACGGCAGGGCGGAGCACCGGGGAGCTGTTTTTT. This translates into CASTAGRSTGELFF.

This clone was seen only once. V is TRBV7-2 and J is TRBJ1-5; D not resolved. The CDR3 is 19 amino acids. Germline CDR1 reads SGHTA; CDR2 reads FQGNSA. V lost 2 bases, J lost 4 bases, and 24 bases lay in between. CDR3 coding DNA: TGTGCCAGCAGCTTATTTGGCTCCAGCCGGTCTCGGGGTAATCAGCCCCAGCATTTT. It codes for CASSLFGSSRSRGNQPQHF. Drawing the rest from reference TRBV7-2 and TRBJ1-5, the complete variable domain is GAGVSQSPSNKVTEKGKDVELRCDPISGHTALYWYRQSLGQGLEFLIYFQGNSAPDKSGLPSDRFSAERTGGSVSTLTIQRTQQEDSAVYLCASSLFGSSRSRGNQPQHFGDGTRLSIL.

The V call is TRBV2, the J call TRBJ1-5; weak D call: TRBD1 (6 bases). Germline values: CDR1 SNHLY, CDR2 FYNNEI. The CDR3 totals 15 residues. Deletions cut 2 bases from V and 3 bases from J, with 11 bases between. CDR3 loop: CASSELQGPNQPQHF. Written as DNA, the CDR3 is TGTGCCAGCAGTGAATTACAGGGACCCAATCAGCCCCAGCATTTT.

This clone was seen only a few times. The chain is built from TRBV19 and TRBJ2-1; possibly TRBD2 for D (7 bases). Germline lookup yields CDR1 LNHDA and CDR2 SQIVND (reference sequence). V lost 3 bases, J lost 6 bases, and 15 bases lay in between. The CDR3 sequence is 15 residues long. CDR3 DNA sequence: TGTGCCAGTAGTATTGATGGACTAGGGGGCAATGAGCAGTTCTTC. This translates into CASSIDGLGGNEQFF.

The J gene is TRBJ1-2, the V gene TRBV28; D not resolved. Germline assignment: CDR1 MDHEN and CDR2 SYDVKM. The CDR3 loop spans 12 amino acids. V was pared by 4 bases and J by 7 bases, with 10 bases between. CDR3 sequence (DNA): TGTGCCAGCAGTTCCGATGGGCGTGGCTACACCTTC. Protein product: CASSSDGRGYTF.

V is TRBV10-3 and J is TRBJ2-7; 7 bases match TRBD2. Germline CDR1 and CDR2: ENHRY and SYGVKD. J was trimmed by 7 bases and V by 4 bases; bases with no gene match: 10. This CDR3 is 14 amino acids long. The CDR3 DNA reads TGTGCCATCAGTGGAAGGGAGGGTGGCTGGGAGCAGTACTTC. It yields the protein CAISGREGGWEQYF.

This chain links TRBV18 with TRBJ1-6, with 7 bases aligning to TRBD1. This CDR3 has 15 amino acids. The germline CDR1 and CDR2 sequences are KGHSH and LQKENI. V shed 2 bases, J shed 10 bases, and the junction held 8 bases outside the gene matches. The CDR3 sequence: CASSPKTGKGSPLHF. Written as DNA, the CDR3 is TGTGCCAGCTCACCAAAGACAGGGAAGGGGTCACCCCTCCACTTT.

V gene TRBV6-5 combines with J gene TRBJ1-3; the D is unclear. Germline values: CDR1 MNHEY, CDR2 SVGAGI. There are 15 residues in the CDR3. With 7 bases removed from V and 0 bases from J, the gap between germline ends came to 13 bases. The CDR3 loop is CASTEGLYSGNTIYF. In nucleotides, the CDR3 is TGTGCCAGCACCGAGGGCCTCTACTCTGGAAACACCATATATTTT.

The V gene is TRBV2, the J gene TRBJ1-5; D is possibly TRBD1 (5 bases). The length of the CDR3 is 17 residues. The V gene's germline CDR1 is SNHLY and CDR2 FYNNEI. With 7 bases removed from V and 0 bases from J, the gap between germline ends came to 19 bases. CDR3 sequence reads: CASTLLAGLGSNQPQHF. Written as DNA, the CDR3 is TGTGCCAGCACTCTTCTTGCAGGGTTAGGTAGCAATCAGCCCCAGCATTTT.

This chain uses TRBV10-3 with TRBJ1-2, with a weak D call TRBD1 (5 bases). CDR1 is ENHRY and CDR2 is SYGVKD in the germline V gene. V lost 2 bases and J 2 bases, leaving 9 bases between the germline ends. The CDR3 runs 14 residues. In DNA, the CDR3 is TGTGCCATCAGTGAGCCGGGACTGAACTATGGCTACACCTTC. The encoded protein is CAISEPGLNYGYTF.